These T cell receptor beta chains were read from a single sample in a study of shared clonotypes between healthy human individuals. Clones were read by immunoSEQ multiplex PCR, and TCRdb kept only the in-frame ones, dropping some. The data hold under 2,000,000 clones, with about 95% observed a single time. Sequenced: naive CD8+ T cells sorted from blood. The receptors were sampled from a man younger than 35 in good health. Both conserved end residues are part of each CDR3. D genes are given only for firm matches. Clone sizes are given selectively: once, few, many, or a class where the clone is expanded.

J gene: TRBJ2-7
CDR3 length: 15
D gene: TRBD1
clone size: -
V gene: TRBV25-1
CDR3 protein: CASSELRQGRYEQYF

J gene: TRBJ1-2
CDR3 length: 16
D gene: -
clone size: -
V gene: TRBV7-2
CDR3 protein: CASSFPTGWGDYGYTF

J gene: TRBJ2-1
CDR3 length: 16
D gene: -
clone size: -
V gene: TRBV11-2
CDR3 protein: CASSSTGAGGHNEQFF

J gene: TRBJ1-2
CDR3 length: 15
D gene: -
clone size: -
V gene: TRBV4-1
CDR3 protein: CASSKREGGDSGYTF

J gene: TRBJ1-6
CDR3 length: 14
D gene: TRBD1
clone size: -
V gene: TRBV30
CDR3 protein: CAWSFGTGVSPLHF

J gene: TRBJ2-3
CDR3 length: 14
D gene: -
clone size: -
V gene: TRBV11-2
CDR3 protein: CASSRDPSRDTQYF

J gene: TRBJ2-5
CDR3 length: 15
D gene: TRBD1
clone size: -
V gene: TRBV6-5
CDR3 protein: CASSFFGTGHETQYF

J gene: TRBJ1-2
CDR3 length: 15
D gene: TRBD1
clone size: -
V gene: TRBV28
CDR3 protein: CASNPAGGSIYGYTF

J gene: TRBJ1-1
CDR3 length: 13
D gene: -
clone size: few
V gene: TRBV28
CDR3 protein: CASSSRLNTEAFF

J gene: TRBJ2-3
CDR3 length: 16
D gene: TRBD2
clone size: -
V gene: TRBV5-6
CDR3 protein: CASSLPGREATDTQYF

J gene: TRBJ1-1
CDR3 length: 13
D gene: TRBD1
clone size: -
V gene: TRBV2
CDR3 protein: CASETTGLTEAFF

J gene: TRBJ2-3
CDR3 length: 14
D gene: -
clone size: -
V gene: TRBV4-1
CDR3 protein: CASSQVDGTDTQYF

J gene: TRBJ2-1
CDR3 length: 17
D gene: TRBD2
clone size: -
V gene: TRBV7-8
CDR3 protein: CASSIWTSGRIYNEQFF

J gene: TRBJ2-5
CDR3 length: 17
D gene: -
clone size: -
V gene: TRBV10-3
CDR3 protein: CAISEPSRARYQETQYF

J gene: TRBJ2-7
CDR3 length: 16
D gene: -
clone size: -
V gene: TRBV27
CDR3 protein: CASSPAIGTFFYEQYF

J gene: TRBJ2-5
CDR3 length: 15
D gene: TRBD2
clone size: -
V gene: TRBV13
CDR3 protein: CASSFGLAGSETQYF

J gene: TRBJ2-2
CDR3 length: 16
D gene: TRBD1
clone size: -
V gene: TRBV7-9
CDR3 protein: CASSLAGTGFVGELFF

J gene: TRBJ2-5
CDR3 length: 14
D gene: TRBD2
clone size: -
V gene: TRBV30
CDR3 protein: CAWSVIAGQETQYF

J gene: TRBJ2-7
CDR3 length: 15
D gene: -
clone size: -
V gene: TRBV5-1
CDR3 protein: CASSLNGNPMGEQYF

J gene: TRBJ2-7
CDR3 length: 15
D gene: -
clone size: -
V gene: TRBV5-1
CDR3 protein: CASSFGPSDSYEQYF

J gene: TRBJ2-2
CDR3 length: 15
D gene: -
clone size: -
V gene: TRBV19
CDR3 protein: CASSITRGNTGELFF

J gene: TRBJ1-1
CDR3 length: 13
D gene: -
clone size: -
V gene: TRBV5-4
CDR3 protein: CASSAYLGTEAFF

J gene: TRBJ2-3
CDR3 length: 14
D gene: -
clone size: once
V gene: TRBV10-2
CDR3 protein: CATNTGRGTDTQYF

J gene: TRBJ1-6
CDR3 length: 14
D gene: TRBD1
clone size: -
V gene: TRBV19
CDR3 protein: CASRPDRGDSPLHF

J gene: TRBJ1-1
CDR3 length: 17
D gene: -
clone size: -
V gene: TRBV9
CDR3 protein: CASSVVERAGWGTEAFF

J gene: TRBJ2-1
CDR3 length: 18
D gene: -
clone size: -
V gene: TRBV9
CDR3 protein: CASSVNLGRGGWDNEQFF

J gene: TRBJ1-1
CDR3 length: 15
D gene: TRBD1
clone size: -
V gene: TRBV14
CDR3 protein: CASTHQGGGLTEAFF

J gene: TRBJ2-7
CDR3 length: 14
D gene: -
clone size: -
V gene: TRBV5-1
CDR3 protein: CASSSDDIWEEQYF

J gene: TRBJ2-7
CDR3 length: 13
D gene: -
clone size: -
V gene: TRBV18
CDR3 protein: CASSPPDRYEQYF

J gene: TRBJ2-5
CDR3 length: 14
D gene: -
clone size: -
V gene: TRBV4-1
CDR3 protein: CASSQVRGGETQYF

J gene: TRBJ2-1
CDR3 length: 16
D gene: TRBD2
clone size: once
V gene: TRBV30
CDR3 protein: CAWSVLAGGTYNEQFF

J gene: TRBJ2-3
CDR3 length: 15
D gene: -
clone size: once
V gene: TRBV27
CDR3 protein: CASSYVADPTDTQYF

J gene: TRBJ2-7
CDR3 length: 12
D gene: -
clone size: -
V gene: TRBV19
CDR3 protein: CASSPGGYEQYF

J gene: TRBJ2-3
CDR3 length: 15
D gene: -
clone size: -
V gene: TRBV5-6
CDR3 protein: CASSLVAHYSDTQYF

J gene: TRBJ2-7
CDR3 length: 13
D gene: -
clone size: -
V gene: TRBV19
CDR3 protein: CASSTGPAYEQYF

J gene: TRBJ2-1
CDR3 length: 13
D gene: -
clone size: -
V gene: TRBV7-3
CDR3 protein: CASSLSGDGGQFF

J gene: TRBJ1-4
CDR3 length: 12
D gene: -
clone size: -
V gene: TRBV14
CDR3 protein: CASSHHSGELFF

J gene: TRBJ1-4
CDR3 length: 14
D gene: -
clone size: -
V gene: TRBV4-3
CDR3 protein: CASSQGRLQEKLFF

J gene: TRBJ1-2
CDR3 length: 17
D gene: TRBD1
clone size: -
V gene: TRBV4-1
CDR3 protein: CASSQALSGQGDRGYTF

J gene: TRBJ2-2
CDR3 length: 13
D gene: -
clone size: -
V gene: TRBV7-9
CDR3 protein: CASSLSERLELFF

J gene: TRBJ2-2
CDR3 length: 13
D gene: -
clone size: -
V gene: TRBV30
CDR3 protein: CAWGGPNTGELFF

J gene: TRBJ1-1
CDR3 length: 12
D gene: -
clone size: few
V gene: TRBV28
CDR3 protein: CASSGRGTEAFF

J gene: TRBJ2-7
CDR3 length: 10
D gene: -
clone size: -
V gene: TRBV21-1
CDR3 protein: CASTPTAGNF

J gene: TRBJ2-3
CDR3 length: 18
D gene: TRBD2
clone size: once
V gene: TRBV2
CDR3 protein: CASSEEGLAGGQADTQYF

J gene: TRBJ1-1
CDR3 length: 14
D gene: -
clone size: -
V gene: TRBV9
CDR3 protein: CASSVDGGGTEAFF

J gene: TRBJ2-7
CDR3 length: 13
D gene: -
clone size: -
V gene: TRBV4-1
CDR3 protein: CASSQNIAYEQYF

J gene: TRBJ2-1
CDR3 length: 11
D gene: -
clone size: -
V gene: TRBV6-1
CDR3 protein: CASGDGNEQFF

J gene: TRBJ1-5
CDR3 length: 16
D gene: -
clone size: -
V gene: TRBV4-2
CDR3 protein: CASSPREWGPNQPQHF

J gene: TRBJ2-5
CDR3 length: 14
D gene: TRBD2
clone size: -
V gene: TRBV28
CDR3 protein: CASSLAGGVETQYF

J gene: TRBJ2-7
CDR3 length: 16
D gene: TRBD2
clone size: -
V gene: TRBV7-9
CDR3 protein: CASSSTRAGGFYEQYF

J gene: TRBJ1-1
CDR3 length: 15
D gene: -
clone size: -
V gene: TRBV30
CDR3 protein: CAWRSRSGQNTEAFF

J gene: TRBJ1-1
CDR3 length: 16
D gene: -
clone size: -
V gene: TRBV6-5
CDR3 protein: CASSYSMQEMNTEAFF

J gene: TRBJ2-5
CDR3 length: 13
D gene: TRBD1
clone size: -
V gene: TRBV28
CDR3 protein: CATEGQGQETQYF

J gene: TRBJ2-7
CDR3 length: 17
D gene: TRBD2
clone size: -
V gene: TRBV5-4
CDR3 protein: CASSFREGSGSFDEQYF